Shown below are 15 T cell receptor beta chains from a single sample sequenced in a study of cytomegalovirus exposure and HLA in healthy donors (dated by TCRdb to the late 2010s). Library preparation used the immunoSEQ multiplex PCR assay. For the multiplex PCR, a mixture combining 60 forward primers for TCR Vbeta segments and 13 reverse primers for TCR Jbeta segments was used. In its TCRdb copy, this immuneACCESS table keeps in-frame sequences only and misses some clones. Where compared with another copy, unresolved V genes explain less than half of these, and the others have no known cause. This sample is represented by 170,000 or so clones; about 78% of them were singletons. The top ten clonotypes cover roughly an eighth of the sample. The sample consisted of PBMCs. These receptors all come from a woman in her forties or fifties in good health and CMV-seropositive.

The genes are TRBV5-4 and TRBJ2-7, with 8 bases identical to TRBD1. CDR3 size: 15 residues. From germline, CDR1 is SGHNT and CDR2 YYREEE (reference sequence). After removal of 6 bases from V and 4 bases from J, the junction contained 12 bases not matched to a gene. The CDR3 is CASTLRDRLRYEQYF. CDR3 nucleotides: TGTGCCAGCACTCTCCGGGACAGGCTACGATACGAGCAGTACTTC.

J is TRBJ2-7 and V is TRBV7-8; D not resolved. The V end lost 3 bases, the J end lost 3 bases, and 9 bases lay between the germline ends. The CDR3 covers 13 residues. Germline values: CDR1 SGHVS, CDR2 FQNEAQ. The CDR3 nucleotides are TGTGCCAGCAGCTTCGACCGGAGCTACGAGCAGTACTTC. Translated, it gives CASSFDRSYEQYF.

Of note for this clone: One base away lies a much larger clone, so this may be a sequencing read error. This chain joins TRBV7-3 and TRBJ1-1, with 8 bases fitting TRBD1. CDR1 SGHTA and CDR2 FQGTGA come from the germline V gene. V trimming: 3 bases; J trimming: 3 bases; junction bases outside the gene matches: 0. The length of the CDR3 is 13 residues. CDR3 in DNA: TGTGCCAGCAGCTTGGACAGGGACACTGAAGCTTTCTTT. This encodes CASSLDRDTEAFF. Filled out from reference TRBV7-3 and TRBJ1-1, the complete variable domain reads GAGVSQTPSNKVTEKGKYVELRCDPISGHTALYWYRQSLGQGPEFLIYFQGTGAADDSGLPNDRFFAVRPEGSVSTLKIQRTERGDSAVYLCASSLDRDTEAFFGQGTRLTVV.

CDR3 sequence reads: CASSFNGYGYTF. DNA of the CDR3: TGTGCCAGCAGTTTCAACGGCTATGGCTACACCTTC. The V and J genes are TRBV27 and TRBJ1-2; D is undetermined. The CDR3 is 12 amino acids. V dropped 3 bases and J dropped 4 bases, with 6 bases sitting between them. The germline V gene has CDR1 MNHEY and CDR2 SMNVEV (reference sequence).

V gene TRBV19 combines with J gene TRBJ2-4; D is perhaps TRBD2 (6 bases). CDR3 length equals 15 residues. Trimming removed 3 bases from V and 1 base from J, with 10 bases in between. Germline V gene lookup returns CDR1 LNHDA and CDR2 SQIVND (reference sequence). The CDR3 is CASSIVGGAKNIQYF. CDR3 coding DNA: TGTGCCAGTAGTATCGTTGGGGGGGCCAAAAACATTCAGTACTTC.

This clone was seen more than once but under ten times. The CDR3, as DNA: TGTGCCTGGAACCCCGCGGGACTCGGTACGCAGTATTTT. Its translation: CAWNPAGLGTQYF. This chain joins TRBV30 and TRBJ2-3; D possibly corresponds to TRBD2 (6 bases). Germline CDR1 and CDR2: GTSNPN and SVGIG (reference sequence). The CDR3 totals 13 residues. V shed 4 bases and J shed 8 bases, with 16 bases lying between them.

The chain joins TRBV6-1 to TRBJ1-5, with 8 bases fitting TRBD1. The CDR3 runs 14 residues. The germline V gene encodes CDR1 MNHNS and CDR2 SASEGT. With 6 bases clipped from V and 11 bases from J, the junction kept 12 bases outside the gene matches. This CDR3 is CASRGTGGGWAQHF. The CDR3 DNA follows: TGTGCCAGCAGAGGGACAGGCGGTGGATGGGCCCAGCATTTT.

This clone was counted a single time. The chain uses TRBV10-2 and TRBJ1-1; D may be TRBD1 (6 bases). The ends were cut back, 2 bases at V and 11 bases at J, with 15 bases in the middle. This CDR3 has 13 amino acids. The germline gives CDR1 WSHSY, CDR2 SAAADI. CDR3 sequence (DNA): TGCGCCAGCAGTGAGCCAGGGGTAAAGGATGCTTTCTTT. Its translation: CASSEPGVKDAFF.

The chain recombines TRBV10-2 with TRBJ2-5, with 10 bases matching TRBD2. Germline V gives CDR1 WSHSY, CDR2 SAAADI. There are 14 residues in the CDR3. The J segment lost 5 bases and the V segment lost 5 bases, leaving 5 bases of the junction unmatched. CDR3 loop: CASSSLAGRETQYF. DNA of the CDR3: TGCGCCAGCAGTTCACTAGCGGGGCGGGAGACCCAGTACTTC.

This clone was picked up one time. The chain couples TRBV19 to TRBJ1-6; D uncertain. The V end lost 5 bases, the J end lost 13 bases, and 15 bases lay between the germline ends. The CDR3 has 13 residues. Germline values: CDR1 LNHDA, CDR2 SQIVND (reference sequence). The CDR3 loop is CASSEGLRFPLHF. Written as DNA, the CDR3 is TGTGCCAGTAGTGAGGGTCTAAGATTCCCCCTCCACTTT.

CDR3 in amino acids: CASSTVDRLNTEAFF. In DNA form, the CDR3 reads TGTGCCAGCAGTACCGTGGACAGGCTGAACACTGAAGCTTTCTTT. This rearrangement joins TRBV6-1 to TRBJ1-1, with TRBD1 matching over 7 bases. CDR1 is MNHNS, CDR2 SASEGT, per germline. CDR3 length equals 15 residues. J lost 0 bases, V lost 5 bases, and 6 bases had no gene match.

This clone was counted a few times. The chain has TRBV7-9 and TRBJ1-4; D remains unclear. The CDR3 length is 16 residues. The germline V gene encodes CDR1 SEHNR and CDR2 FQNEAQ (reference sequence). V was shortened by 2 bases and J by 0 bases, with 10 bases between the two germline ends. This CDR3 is CASSLFVRTTNEKLFF. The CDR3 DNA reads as TGTGCCAGCAGCTTATTTGTCCGTACAACTAATGAAAAACTGTTTTTT.

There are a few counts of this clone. The CDR3 bases are TGCGCCAGCAGCTTGGTGGGGGAGGGACGGGAGCAGTACTTC. Translated: CASSLVGEGREQYF. The chain combines TRBV5-1 with TRBJ2-7; 7 nucleotides agree with TRBD2. J lost 7 bases, V lost 0 bases, and 7 bases had no gene match. This CDR3 spans 14 amino acids. CDR1 and CDR2 from the germline V gene are SGHRS and YFSETQ.

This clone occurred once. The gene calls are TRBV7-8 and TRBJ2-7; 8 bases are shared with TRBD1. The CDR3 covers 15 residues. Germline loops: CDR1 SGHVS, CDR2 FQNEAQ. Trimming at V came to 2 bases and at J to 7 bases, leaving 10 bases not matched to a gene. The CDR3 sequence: CASSLIDRGNGEQYF. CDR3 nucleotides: TGTGCCAGCAGCTTAATAGACAGGGGAAACGGTGAGCAGTACTTC.

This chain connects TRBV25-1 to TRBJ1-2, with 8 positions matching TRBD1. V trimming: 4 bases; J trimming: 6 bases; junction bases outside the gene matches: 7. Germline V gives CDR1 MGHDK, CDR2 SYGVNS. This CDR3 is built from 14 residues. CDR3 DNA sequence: TGTGCCAGCAGTGCCCAGGGACAGGCCCATGGCTACACCTTC. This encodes CASSAQGQAHGYTF.